The 30 T cell receptor beta chains given below trace back to one sample, sequenced in a study of T-cell memory formation after mild COVID-19. One entry per CDR3 protein results from TCRdb running MiXCR on the 5' RACE reads. Altogether 92,000 or so distinct CDR3 sequences are present, more than 13% being singletons, with the ten largest covering about 43%. The specimen sequenced was PBMCs or a T cell subset sorted from them (not recorded which). Receptors originate from a man aged 18 to 35 who had mild COVID-19 (a few samples of this study predate the infection). Cell type and time point are not known.

This rearrangement joins TRBV4-2 to TRBJ1-1; tentatively, D is TRBD1 (6 bases). The CDR3 has 13 residues. Trimming pared 5 bases from V and 4 bases from J, leaving 11 bases between. The germline CDR1 and CDR2 sequences are LGHNA and YNFKEQ. DNA for the CDR3: TGTGCCAGCAGCTCAACAGGGACCACTGAAGCTTTCTTT. Translated, it gives CASSSTGTTEAFF.

The CDR3 DNA reads as TGTGCCAGCAGATCCGCAGGGGAAGAGACCCAGTACTTC. This codes for CASRSAGEETQYF. The V gene is TRBV7-8, the J gene TRBJ2-5; D is perhaps TRBD1 (6 bases). Deletions cut 6 bases from V and 3 bases from J, with 11 bases between. Germline CDR1 SGHVS, CDR2 FQNEAQ. The CDR3 consists of 13 residues. Looking up the rest from reference TRBV7-8 and TRBJ2-5 gives the full variable domain: GAGVSQSPRYKVAKRGQDVALRCDPISGHVSLFWYQQALGQGPEFLTYFQNEAQLDKSGLPSDRFFAERPEGSVSTLKIQRTQQEDSAVYLCASRSAGEETQYFGPGTRLLVL.

The V call is TRBV5-4, the J call TRBJ2-2, with TRBD1 as a possible D gene (5 bases). This CDR3 is 12 amino acids long. The germline V and J ends were trimmed by 6 bases and 4 bases, with 7 bases remaining between them. The V gene's germline CDR1 is SGHNT and CDR2 YYREEE (reference sequence). The CDR3 spells CASIGATGELFF. The CDR3 DNA is TGTGCCAGCATAGGGGCCACCGGGGAGCTGTTTTTT.

The chain combines TRBV6-5 with TRBJ2-5, with D unclear. The CDR3 consists of 13 residues. The ends were cut back, 0 bases at V and 2 bases at J, with 4 bases in the middle. The germline V gene has CDR1 MNHEY and CDR2 SVGAGI. This CDR3 reads CASSYSPQETQYF. As DNA, the CDR3 is TGTGCCAGCAGTTACTCCCCTCAAGAGACCCAGTACTTC.

This clonotype was observed a few times. The CDR3 loop reads CASSLLAGGDEQFF. The CDR3 DNA follows: TGTGCCAGCAGCTTACTAGCGGGGGGGGATGAGCAGTTCTTC. The chain has TRBV7-3 and TRBJ2-1, with TRBD2 matching 12 bases. Looked up from germline, CDR1 is SGHTA and CDR2 is FQGTGA. V was pared by 2 bases and J by 8 bases, with 1 base of the junction left unmatched. The CDR3 consists of 14 residues.

The chain combines TRBV24-1 with TRBJ2-3; D gene ambiguous. The CDR3 is 13 residues long. CDR1 and CDR2 (germline): KGHDR, SFDVKD. Trimming left V 1 base short and J 4 bases short, with 5 bases between. CDR3 amino acids: CATSDLMPDTQYF. In DNA form, the CDR3 reads TGTGCCACCAGTGATTTAATGCCAGATACGCAGTATTTT.

The V call is TRBV11-3, the J call TRBJ2-1; D is undetermined. Trimming removed 3 bases from V and 10 bases from J, with 10 bases in between. Germline V gene sequence: CDR1 SGHNT, CDR2 YENEEA. The CDR3 has 12 residues. The CDR3 nucleotides are TGTGCCAGCAGCTTTTCCGCGAAGGAGCAGTTCTTC. Amino acids: CASSFSAKEQFF.

The sample holds a few counts of this clonotype. This chain links TRBV6-5 with TRBJ1-6; no clear D gene. Germline V gene data show CDR1 as MNHEY and CDR2 as SVGAGI. The CDR3 runs 14 residues. The V and J ends lost 0 bases and 9 bases respectively, with 9 bases between them. CDR3 nucleotides: TGTGCCAGCAGTTACTCGGGTTTTGGTTCACCCCTCCACTTT. Encoded protein: CASSYSGFGSPLHF.

This clonotype was counted a few times. The chain links TRBV20-1 to TRBJ2-1, with 8 bases lining up with TRBD2. V dropped 5 bases and J dropped 1; count of bases not matched to a gene: 1. Germline V CDR1 and CDR2: DFQATT, SNEGSKA (reference sequence). The CDR3 sequence is 13 residues long. CDR3: CSAGLASYNEQFF. The CDR3 nucleotides are TGCAGTGCTGGACTAGCATCCTACAATGAGCAGTTCTTC.

The genes are TRBV12-3 or TRBV12-4 and TRBJ2-1; 12 nucleotides agree with TRBD1. The CDR3 covers 14 residues. V was pared by 6 bases and J by 7 bases, with 4 bases of the junction left unmatched. This CDR3 reads CASRTGQGANEQFF. The CDR3 DNA sequence: TGTGCCAGCAGGACGGGACAGGGGGCTAATGAGCAGTTCTTC.

This clonotype was seen a few times. J is TRBJ2-1 and V is TRBV7-9; D remains unclear. The germline V and J ends were trimmed by 7 bases and 3 bases, with 16 bases remaining between them. The germline V gene has CDR1 SEHNR and CDR2 FQNEAQ (reference sequence). There are 15 residues in the CDR3. CDR3 loop: CASTEVAGDYNEQFF. Here the CDR3 DNA reads TGTGCCAGCACTGAGGTGGCTGGGGACTACAATGAGCAGTTCTTC.

The chain employs TRBV12-3 or TRBV12-4 and TRBJ1-5, with no clear D. Trimming shortened V by 5 bases and J by 4 bases, and 12 bases separated the two germline ends. The CDR3 totals 14 residues. CDR3 residues: CASSDTQWNQPQHF. The CDR3 DNA reads as TGTGCCAGCAGTGACACCCAGTGGAATCAGCCCCAGCATTTT.

The gene calls are TRBV6-6 and TRBJ1-4; TRBD1 matches 9 bases. The germline CDR1 and CDR2 sequences are MNHNY and SVGAGI (reference sequence). The J segment lost 0 bases and the V segment lost 7 bases, leaving 12 bases of the junction unmatched. The CDR3 runs to 18 residues. As DNA, the CDR3 is TGTGCCAGCAACCAAATCCGGGACAGGGCCGCAACTAATGAAAAACTGTTTTTT. Residues: CASNQIRDRAATNEKLFF.

The rearrangement links TRBV12-3 or TRBV12-4 to TRBJ2-5; 7 positions match TRBD1. Trimming took 7 bases from V and 3 from J; bases not matched to a gene: 11. The CDR3 is 15 residues long. In nucleotides, the CDR3 is TGTGCCAGCACCTACCTAGGGGGACAGAAAGAGACCCAGTACTTC. Protein: CASTYLGGQKETQYF.

This clonotype has just a few counts. The rearrangement uses TRBV2 and TRBJ1-6, with 8 bases matching TRBD1. J lost 3 bases, V lost 4 bases, and 11 bases had no gene match. CDR3 size: 18 residues. Germline CDR1 and CDR2: SNHLY and FYNNEI. The CDR3 spells CASSARLGQGLYNSPLHF. Here the CDR3 DNA reads TGTGCCAGCAGTGCCCGATTAGGACAGGGCCTCTATAATTCACCCCTCCACTTT. The whole variable domain, filled in from reference TRBV2 and TRBJ1-6, reads EPEVTQTPSHQVTQMGQEVILRCVPISNHLYFYWYRQILGQKVEFLVSFYNNEISEKSEIFDDQFSVERPDGSNFTLKIRSTKLEDSAMYFCASSARLGQGLYNSPLHFGNGTRLTVT.

This clonotype was seen at least ten times. The gene calls are TRBV12-5 and TRBJ2-7; D unclear. The CDR3 spans 11 residues. The V gene's germline CDR1 is LGHNT and CDR2 FRNRAP. V lost 2 bases, J lost 4 bases, and 3 bases lay in between. The CDR3 coding sequence is TGTGCTAGTGGTTTGTTATACGAGCAGTACTTC. Residues: CASGLLYEQYF.

The CDR3 sequence is CASSQESGVEQYF. CDR3 DNA: TGCGCCAGCAGCCAAGAGTCAGGGGTCGAGCAGTACTTC. This rearrangement joins TRBV4-1 to TRBJ2-7; TRBD1 might be the D (6 bases). Trimming removed 0 bases at V and 6 bases at J, with 9 bases between. CDR1 and CDR2 from the germline V gene are MGHRA and YSYEKL. The CDR3 runs 13 residues.

The rearrangement uses TRBV7-9 and TRBJ1-2; possibly TRBD1 for D (5 bases). There are 14 residues in the CDR3. The V gene lost 5 bases and the J gene lost 7 bases, with 17 bases spanning the gap. From germline, CDR1 is SEHNR and CDR2 FQNEAQ (reference sequence). CDR3 residues: CASSPGAGLGGYTF. The CDR3 DNA sequence: TGTGCCAGCAGCCCCGGCGCGGGGCTAGGTGGCTACACCTTC. The variable domain in full, completed from reference TRBV7-9 and TRBJ1-2, reads DTGVSQNPRHKITKRGQNVTFRCDPISEHNRLYWYRQTLGQGPEFLTYFQNEAQLEKSRLLSDRFSAERPKGSFSTLEIQRTEQGDSAMYLCASSPGAGLGGYTFGSGTRLTVV.

V is TRBV21-1 and J is TRBJ2-7; the listed D gene, TRBD1, was not tested against the DNA. TRBV21-1 is flagged as a pseudogene. There are 14 residues in the CDR3. As DNA, the CDR3 is TGTGCCACCCCCCGGGACAGGGGTGCCTACGAGCAGTACTTC. Its protein product is CATPRDRGAYEQYF.

This clonotype was observed a few times. The chain links TRBV5-1 to TRBJ2-3; the match to TRBD2 covers 9 bases. This CDR3 spans 17 amino acids. The germline V gene has CDR1 SGHRS and CDR2 YFSETQ. J was trimmed by 5 bases and V by 4 bases; bases with no gene match: 14. CDR3 region: CASSILAGAPRGDTQYF. CDR3 nucleotides: TGCGCCAGCAGCATATTAGCGGGGGCCCCACGGGGAGATACGCAGTATTTT.

There are a few counts of this clonotype. CDR3 amino acids: CASRQKPGQGNEQYF. CDR3 nucleotide sequence: TGTGCCAGCAGGCAAAAACCGGGACAGGGCAACGAGCAGTACTTC. The chain has TRBV3-1 and TRBJ2-7, with TRBD1 matching over 9 bases. V was clipped by 6 bases and J by 5 bases; unmatched bases: 11. The CDR3 is 15 residues long. Germline V gene lookup returns CDR1 LGHDT and CDR2 YNNKEL (reference sequence).

This sequence joins TRBV4-1 and TRBJ2-2, with D tentatively TRBD2 (6 bases). CDR3 length: 15 residues. V lost 4 bases, J lost 1 base, and 10 bases lay in between. Germline V lookup: CDR1 MGHRA, CDR2 YSYEKL. CDR3 loop: CASSPMGGNTGELFF. Here the CDR3 DNA reads TGCGCCAGCAGCCCTATGGGGGGGAACACCGGGGAGCTGTTTTTT.

The chain combines TRBV6-5 with TRBJ1-1; D gene uncertain. Trimming stripped 3 bases from V and 0 bases from J, with 14 bases between. Germline V gene lookup returns CDR1 MNHEY and CDR2 SVGAGI. CDR3 size: 16 residues. CDR3 bases: TGTGCCAGCAGTTATAGTTTGAAGAGCATGAACACTGAAGCTTTCTTT. This codes for CASSYSLKSMNTEAFF.

This rearrangement joins TRBV11-1 to TRBJ2-1; D is unclear. Between the trimmed V and J ends, which lost 2 bases and 7 bases, there was a span of 9 bases. The CDR3 is made up of 13 amino acids. The V gene's germline CDR1 is SGHAT and CDR2 FQDESV (reference sequence). The CDR3 sequence: CASSLSSRNEQFF. In nucleotides, the CDR3 is TGTGCCAGCAGCTTAAGTTCCCGGAATGAGCAGTTCTTC.

This clonotype was detected a few times. The chain recombines TRBV20-1 with TRBJ2-3; D ambiguous. Trimming took off 8 bases at V and 0 bases at J, with 12 bases between the two ends. Germline V gene lookup returns CDR1 DFQATT and CDR2 SNEGSKA (reference sequence). This CDR3 has 13 amino acids. The CDR3 sequence is CSPRVPSTDTQYF. In DNA form, the CDR3 reads TGCAGTCCCCGGGTACCGAGCACAGATACGCAGTATTTT.

This rearrangement joins TRBV24-1 to TRBJ2-7, with TRBD1 matching over 11 bases. Per the germline V gene, CDR1 is KGHDR and CDR2 is SFDVKD. The CDR3 contains 18 residues. Unmatched junction bases numbered 16, after V lost 5 bases and J lost 5 bases. DNA for the CDR3: TGTGCCACCAGTGCCAGGACCCAGGACAGGGGGCGCTTCCACGAGCAGTACGTC. Translated: CATSARTQDRGRFHEQYV.

The chain combines TRBV7-6 with TRBJ2-2, with 7 bases identical to TRBD1. The CDR3 runs 18 residues. Per germline, CDR1 SGHVS and CDR2 FNYEAQ. The V segment lost 4 bases and the J segment 7 bases; nucleotides outside the gene matches: 18. The CDR3 loop reads CASSSLGDQTGQIGELFF. As DNA, the CDR3 is TGTGCCAGCAGCTCTCTAGGGGATCAGACAGGGCAAATCGGGGAGCTGTTTTTT.

This chain joins TRBV7-9 and TRBJ2-6, with D unclear. Germline-derived CDR1 and CDR2 are SEHNR and FQNEAQ (reference sequence). Trimming removed 4 bases at V and 0 bases at J, with 10 bases between. The CDR3 has 16 residues. CDR3 residues: CASSSADDSGANVLTF. CDR3 DNA sequence: TGTGCCAGCAGCTCCGCAGATGACTCTGGGGCCAACGTCCTGACTTTC. Full variable domain (rest looked up from reference TRBV7-9 and TRBJ2-6): DTGVSQNPRHKITKRGQNVTFRCDPISEHNRLYWYRQTLGQGPEFLTYFQNEAQLEKSRLLSDRFSAERPKGSFSTLEIQRTEQGDSAMYLCASSSADDSGANVLTFGAGSRLTVL.

V gene TRBV4-1 combines with J gene TRBJ1-5; 7 bases align to TRBD1. Germline loops: CDR1 MGHRA, CDR2 YSYEKL. Trimming cost V 6 bases and J 3 bases; bases outside gene matches: 5. CDR3 size: 14 residues. CDR3 DNA: TGCGCCAGCAGTCAGGGGGGCTCCAATCAGCCCCAGCATTTT. Amino acid sequence: CASSQGGSNQPQHF.

This clonotype has at least ten counts. V gene TRBV3-1 combines with J gene TRBJ2-7; D call uncertain. This CDR3 region has 14 residues. Germline values: CDR1 LGHDT, CDR2 YNNKEL (reference sequence). V lost 4 bases and J lost 4, with 14 bases in between. The CDR3 nucleotides are TGTGCCAGCAGCCCCTTCCCGGGTGGGTACGAGCAGTACGTC. It translates to CASSPFPGGYEQYV.